This entry is about one T cell receptor (beta chain). TCRdb reprocessed the 5' RACE reads and keeps a single row for each CDR3 protein, giving no DNA. The sample spans about 260,000 distinct CDR3 sequences; the ten largest clones claim roughly 4.2%. The sample is drawn from a study of T cells expressing NK-cell markers. Across the study: The TCR beta repertoires originated in sorted CD3+CD56+NKG2C+, CD3+CD56+NKG2C- and CD3+CD56-NKG2C+ T cells.

From germline, CDR1 is SGHDN and CDR2 FVKESK. The CDR3 sequence is 15 residues long. The sequenced sample was blood T cells: a sorted CD56 or NKG2C T cell subset, CD4+ or CD8+ T cells, or bulk PBMC T cells (not recorded which). The V and J genes are TRBV14 and TRBJ1-1. This receptor was taken from a woman aged 18 to 69 in good health. CDR3: CASSRQAVMNTEAFF.